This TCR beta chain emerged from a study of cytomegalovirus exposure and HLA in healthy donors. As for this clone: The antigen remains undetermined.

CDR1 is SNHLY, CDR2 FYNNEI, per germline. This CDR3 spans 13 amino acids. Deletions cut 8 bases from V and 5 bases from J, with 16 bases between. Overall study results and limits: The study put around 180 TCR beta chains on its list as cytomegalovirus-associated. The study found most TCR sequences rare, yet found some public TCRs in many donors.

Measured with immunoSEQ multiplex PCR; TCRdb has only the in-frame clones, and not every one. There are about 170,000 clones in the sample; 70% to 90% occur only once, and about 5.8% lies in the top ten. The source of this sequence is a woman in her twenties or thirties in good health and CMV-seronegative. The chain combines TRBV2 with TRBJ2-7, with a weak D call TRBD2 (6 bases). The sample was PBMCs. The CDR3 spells CASQSGTGDEQYF. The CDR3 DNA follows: TGTGCCAGCCAGTCAGGGACGGGGGACGAGCAGTACTTC.